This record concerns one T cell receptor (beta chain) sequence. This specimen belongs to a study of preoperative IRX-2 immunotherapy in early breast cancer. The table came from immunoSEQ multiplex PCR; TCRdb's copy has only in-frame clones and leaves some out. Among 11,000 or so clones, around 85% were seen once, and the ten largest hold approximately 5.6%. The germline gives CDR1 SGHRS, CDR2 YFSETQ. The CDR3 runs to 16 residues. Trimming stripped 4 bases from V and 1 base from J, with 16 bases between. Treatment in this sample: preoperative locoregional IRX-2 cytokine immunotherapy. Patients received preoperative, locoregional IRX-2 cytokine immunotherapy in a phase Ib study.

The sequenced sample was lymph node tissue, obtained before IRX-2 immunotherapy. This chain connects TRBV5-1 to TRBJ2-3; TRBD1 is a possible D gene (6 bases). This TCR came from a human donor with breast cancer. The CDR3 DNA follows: TGCGCCAGCAGCCTGGGGGCTAGCCCCGGCACAGATACGCAGTATTTT. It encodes CASSLGASPGTDTQYF.